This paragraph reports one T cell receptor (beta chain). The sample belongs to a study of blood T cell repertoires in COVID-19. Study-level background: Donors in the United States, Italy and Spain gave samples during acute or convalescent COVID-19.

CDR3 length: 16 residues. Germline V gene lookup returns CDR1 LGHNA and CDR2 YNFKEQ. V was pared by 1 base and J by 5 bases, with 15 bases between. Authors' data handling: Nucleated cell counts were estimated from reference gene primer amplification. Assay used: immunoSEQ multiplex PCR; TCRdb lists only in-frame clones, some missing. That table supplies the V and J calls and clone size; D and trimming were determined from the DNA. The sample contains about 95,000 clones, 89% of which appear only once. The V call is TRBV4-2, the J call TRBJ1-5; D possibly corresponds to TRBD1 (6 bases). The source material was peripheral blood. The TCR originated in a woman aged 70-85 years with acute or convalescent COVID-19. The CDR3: CASSQVLGGGDQPQHF. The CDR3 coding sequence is TGTGCCAGCAGCCAAGTTCTGGGAGGGGGGGATCAGCCCCAGCATTTT.